This note documents a single T cell receptor beta chain sequence. This table comes from immunoSEQ multiplex PCR, and its TCRdb copy is limited to in-frame clones, with some not included. The data contain 250,000 or so clones, more than 75% of them seen just once; the ten biggest clones take up around 1.6%. V trimming: 3 bases; J trimming: 5 bases; junction bases outside the gene matches: 5. This CDR3 is 15 amino acids long. CDR1 is SGDLS, CDR2 YYNGEE, per germline. This sample was taken from a study of blood T cell repertoires in COVID-19. In the study overall: Samples came from the United States, Italy and Spain, spanning acute and convalescent COVID-19.

Cohorts were determined from participant-reported clinical history. Resolution of symptoms, clearance, or two negative PCRs was present in recovered Cohort 3 donors. The rearrangement links TRBV9 to TRBJ1-5; 10 bases are shared with TRBD1. The source of this sequence is a woman between 45 and 65 years old who had recovered from COVID-19. Material: PBMCs or T cells enriched from blood (not recorded which). This CDR3 is CASSATGTGDQPQHF. As DNA, the CDR3 is TGTGCCAGCAGCGCGACCGGGACAGGGGATCAGCCCCAGCATTTT.